The sample holds many counts of the clone carrying this T cell receptor (beta chain). The second PCR ran about 6 to 12 cycles with a sample-barcoded 5' primer and J-beta primers. A tag from a template-switch adaptor with 12 random nucleotides marked each cDNA molecule. TCRdb independently ran MiXCR on the 5' RACE reads; one entry per CDR3 protein. The sample shows 1.5 million to 1.9 million distinct CDR3 sequences, roughly 43% of them seen only once. The individuals who served as donors were healthy Caucasians living in Russia, aged roughly 6 to 95. The sample is drawn from a study of blood T cells in healthy people across ages. This CDR3 is 12 amino acids long. V was trimmed by 3 bases and J by 1 base, leaving 6 bases between them. The germline CDR1 and CDR2 sequences are DFQATT and SNEGSKA (reference sequence).

Sequencing input: blood. This TCR was sampled from a woman younger than 35 in good health. J is TRBJ2-5 and V is TRBV20-1; no clear D gene. The CDR3 spells CSASRLQETQYF. The CDR3 bases are TGCAGTGCTAGTCGCCTCCAAGAGACCCAGTACTTC.